This T cell receptor (beta chain) is from a study of Graves' ophthalmopathy and Graves' hyperthyroidism. From RNA, the CDR3 regions of TCR beta chains were amplified and sequenced. A first-round RT-PCR used HTBI primers, followed by a second-round multiplex PCR. A single record per CDR3 protein comes from TCRdb applying MiXCR to the multiplex PCR reads. The data contain about 230,000 distinct CDR3 sequences, around 50% of them singletons. In germline, CDR1 is SGHTA, CDR2 FQGTGA. This CDR3 contains 15 residues. V lost 5 bases to trimming and J lost 5 bases; unmatched junction nucleotides: 8. Over 9.5 ml of fresh blood yielded the PBMCs by density gradient.

The gene calls are TRBV7-3 and TRBJ2-5; 10 nucleotides agree with TRBD2. The sequence derives from an adult man with Graves' ophthalmopathy. The material sequenced was peripheral blood. The CDR3 reads CASSPERGGWETQYF. The CDR3 nucleotides are TGTGCCAGCAGCCCTGAGCGGGGGGGCTGGGAGACCCAGTACTTC.